Sequencing of this TCR beta chain was carried out in a study of PD-L1 blockade in urothelial cancer (dated by TCRdb to the late 2010s). Broadly, across the study: All patients started therapy around 2014 and received atezolizumab 1,200 mg intravenously every 3 weeks. About 90% of the roughly 29 patients were males with bladder-origin urothelial cancer, and about 65% of the roughly 30 reported a prior smoking history. Blood samples gave a median of about 130,000 T cells and approximately 81,000 unique TCRs, with a median clonality of around 0.08. In the same patients, pretreatment tumors underwent whole exome sequencing and RNA sequencing in addition to TCR sequencing. Somatic, immune and clinical correlates of response to PD-L1 blockade with atezolizumab in urothelial cancer were the focus of an exploratory multi-omic analysis. Approximately 30 patients had pretreatment blood TCR-seq, about 25 had at least one posttreatment blood collection, and about 25 had tumor TCR-seq. Durable clinical benefit meant progression-free survival longer than 6 months, and TCR features were also tested against progression-free and overall survival. Pretreatment tumor samples and matched peripheral blood, collected serially before and after atezolizumab treatment, underwent TCR sequencing. Some ten patients reached durable clinical benefit, while fewer than 25 patients did not. An ECOG performance status of 0 or 1 was recorded for the patients, and 0 to 3 prior chemotherapy regimens had been received by the patients. Blood samples were analyzed at two time points: 3 weeks after treatment start (second dose) and 6 weeks after treatment start.

Synthetic TCR analog templates were spiked into each PCR to estimate absolute template abundance from read counts. Using the immunoSEQ assay, TCRbeta CDR3 regions were amplified from genomic DNA with bias-controlled V and J gene primers. Sequencing of rearranged TCRbeta segments was performed at approximately 20X coverage. Per the source publication's procedure: Sequencing errors were corrected by clustering, and CDR3s were annotated against IMGT so that V, D and J genes could be assigned. Out-of-frame and stop-codon sequences were excluded, and only productive TCRbeta rearrangements were used in downstream analyses. To compute clonality, Shannon entropy was normalized by the log of the number of unique productive sequences and then subtracted from one. Clones differing between time points or between blood and tumor were identified by Fisher's exact test with Benjamini-Hochberg correction at adjusted p below 0.01. Sourced from immuneACCESS, this table was stored by TCRdb with only in-frame sequences that have V and J called. A share of the clones is absent; for the studies checked, an unresolved V gene accounts for under half, and the remainder has no known explanation. The DNA gave D and trimming, while V, J and clone size come from that table. The sample profile shows around 70,000 clones; over 80% of them were found once. The ten largest clonotypes hold about a tenth of the sample.

Per the publication, the time point label means: pretreatment peripheral blood. The cohort included about 29 patients with locally advanced or metastatic urothelial carcinoma who were treated at Memorial Sloan Kettering on a trial protocol. Peripheral blood mononuclear cells were collected pretreatment and during treatment, with between 1 and 8 total time points obtained per patient. The Qiagen DNeasy Blood extraction kit was used to purify genomic DNA from total PBMCs and tumor samples. PBMCs were collected pretreatment and during treatment, and were isolated and stored as previously described. Findings and caveats that apply to the study as a whole: Improved progression-free and overall survival was found to be associated with pretreatment peripheral blood TCR clonality below the median. Because the sample size was small (n of about 30) and many exploratory analyses were performed, the results are intended to be hypothesis-generating. Patients with durable benefit showed greater expansion of tumor-associated TCR clones in peripheral blood 3 weeks after starting treatment (n ≈ 23, p = 0.022).

The CDR1 and CDR2 encoded by the germline V gene are SGHVS and FQNEAQ. From the cysteine through the phenylalanine, the CDR3 covers 14 amino acids. Only the CDR3 region is kept as DNA, spanning 42 bases read in frame from base 1. V is reduced by 0 bases and J by 8 bases, leaving a spacing of 11 bases between them. This clone was counted only a few times. It lacks a known antigen. No base qualities exist here, and no much larger clone lies one base off it. Recombination joined TRBV7-8 with TRBJ2-1; the D segment could be TRBD1, given 7 matching bases. The receptor comes from a woman aged 70 to 79 with urothelial cancer. Material: PBMCs, obtained around atezolizumab (anti-PD-L1) treatment. The CDR3 reads CASSLAPRGDEQFF. The sequence in DNA is TGTGCCAGCAGCTTAGCCCCCAGGGGGGATGAGCAGTTCTTC.